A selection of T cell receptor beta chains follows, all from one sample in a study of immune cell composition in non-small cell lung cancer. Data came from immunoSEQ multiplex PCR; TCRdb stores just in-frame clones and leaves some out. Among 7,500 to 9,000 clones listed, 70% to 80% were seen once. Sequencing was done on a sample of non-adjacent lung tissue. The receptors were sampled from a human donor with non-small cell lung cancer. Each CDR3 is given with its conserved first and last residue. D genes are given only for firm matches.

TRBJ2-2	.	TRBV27	CASKGALNTGELFF
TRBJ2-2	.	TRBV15	CATSRDPLGDLNTGELFF
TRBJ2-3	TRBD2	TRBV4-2	CASSQGGGTSEDTQYF
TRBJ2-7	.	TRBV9	CASSVAWGTNYEQYF
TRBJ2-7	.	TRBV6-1	CASSVDRVSYEQYF
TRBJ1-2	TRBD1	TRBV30	CAWSAPGQGGYGYTF
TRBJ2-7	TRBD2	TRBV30	CAWTKTSGKYEQYF
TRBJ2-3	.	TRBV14	CASSQLTGRRILSTDTQYF
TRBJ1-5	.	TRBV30	CAWKARGNQPQHF
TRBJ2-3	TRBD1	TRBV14	CASSSRDRDTDTQYF
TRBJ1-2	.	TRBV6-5	CASSSDNYGYTF
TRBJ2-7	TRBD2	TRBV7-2	CASSPGGGLSSYEQYF
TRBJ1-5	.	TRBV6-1	CASSDLENTRPQHF
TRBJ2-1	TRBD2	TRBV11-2	CASSLQGGGYNEQFF
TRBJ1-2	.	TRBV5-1	CASSLSSSHSTYGYTF
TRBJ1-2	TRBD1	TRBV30	CAWSFQGDYGYTF
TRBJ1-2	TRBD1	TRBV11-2	CASSLQGAPGYGYTF
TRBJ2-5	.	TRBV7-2	CASSRYQETQYF
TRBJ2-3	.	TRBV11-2	CASSLTDARTDTQYF
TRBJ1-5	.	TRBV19	CASTLRTVDGNQPQHF
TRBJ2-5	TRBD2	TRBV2	CASKREGVQETQYF
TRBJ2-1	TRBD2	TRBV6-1	CASSEAMIAGGPNEQFF
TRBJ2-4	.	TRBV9	CASSVDQGYELAKNIQYF
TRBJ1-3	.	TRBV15	CATSRDIASGNTIYF
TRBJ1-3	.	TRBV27	CASSLRPADTIYF
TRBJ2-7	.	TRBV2	CASTQDVGMEKQYF
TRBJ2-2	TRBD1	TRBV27	CASRTGTGVLRELFF
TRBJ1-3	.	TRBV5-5	CASSFRLSGNTIYF
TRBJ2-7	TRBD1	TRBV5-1	CASSLGGRGQRHYEQYF
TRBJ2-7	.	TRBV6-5	CASREDGNSYEQYF
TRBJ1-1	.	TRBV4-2	CASSLMGTLGTEAFF
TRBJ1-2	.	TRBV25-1	CASTQGASGYTF
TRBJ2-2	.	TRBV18	CASSTVLITNTGELFF
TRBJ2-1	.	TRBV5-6	CASSSMGSYNEQFF
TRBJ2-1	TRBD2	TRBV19	CASTERGASVYNEQFF
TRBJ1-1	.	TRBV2	CARLVNTEAFF
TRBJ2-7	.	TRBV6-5	CASSPRGSLSYEQYF
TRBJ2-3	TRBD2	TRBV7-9	CASSSPGTTTDTQYF
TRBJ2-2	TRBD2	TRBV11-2	CASSLELAGAGTGELFF
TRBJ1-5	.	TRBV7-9	CASNQGLQPQHF
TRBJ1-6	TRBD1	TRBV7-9	CASSPGQDQSPLHF